The T cell receptor (beta chain) under discussion was sequenced for a study of monozygotic twins with cystic fibrosis. General observations from the study: V usage most resembled the co-twin in 13 of 16 pairs. Nucleotide-identical clonotype sharing was significantly higher within monozygotic CF twin pairs than between unrelated CF individuals.

On this clone itself: The antigen is not known.

The repertoire was sequenced with immunoSEQ multiplex PCR; TCRdb's copy has only in-frame clones and lacks some. The sample contains approximately 36,000 clones, about nine tenths of which appear only once. This TCR was sampled from a boy aged 2 to 10 with cystic fibrosis. Sequencing used blood.

CDR3 nucleotides: TGTGCCAGCAGTGCATCCTTCGCCACTGAAGCTTTCTTT. This encodes CASSASFATEAFF. This sequence joins TRBV6-5 and TRBJ1-1; D call uncertain. The CDR3 is 13 residues long. Per the germline V gene, CDR1 is MNHEY and CDR2 is SVGAGI. V gave up 5 bases and J gave up 4 bases, with 11 bases separating them.